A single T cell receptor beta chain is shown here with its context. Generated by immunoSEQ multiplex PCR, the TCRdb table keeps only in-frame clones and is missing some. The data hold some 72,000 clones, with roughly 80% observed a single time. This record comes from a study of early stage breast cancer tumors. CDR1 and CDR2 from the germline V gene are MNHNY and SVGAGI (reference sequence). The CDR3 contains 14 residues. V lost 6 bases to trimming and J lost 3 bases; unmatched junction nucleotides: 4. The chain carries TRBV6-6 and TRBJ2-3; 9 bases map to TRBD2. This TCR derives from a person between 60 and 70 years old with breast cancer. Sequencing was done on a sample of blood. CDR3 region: CASSLGLATDTQYF. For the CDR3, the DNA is TGTGCCAGCAGCCTTGGACTAGCGACAGATACGCAGTATTTT.